Each of the 18 T cell receptor beta chains below was sequenced from the same sample in a study of cytomegalovirus exposure and HLA in healthy donors. 60 Vbeta and 13 Jbeta primers were used in PCR. TCRdb keeps only in-frame clones here, not all; method: immunoSEQ multiplex PCR. The sample shows roughly 170,000 clones, 75% to 85% of them seen only once. The sample was PBMCs. The receptors were gathered from a girl aged 2 to 10 in good health and CMV-seropositive.

The chain combines TRBV6-6 with TRBJ1-1; 7 bases match TRBD1. The V segment lost 6 bases and the J segment 0 bases; nucleotides outside the gene matches: 7. Germline V gives CDR1 MNHNY, CDR2 SVGAGI (reference sequence). The CDR3 covers 15 residues. CDR3 DNA sequence: TGTGCCAGCAGACCCGGGACAGTTATGAACACTGAAGCTTTCTTT. Its protein product is CASRPGTVMNTEAFF.

V and J are TRBV2 and TRBJ2-1; D is possibly TRBD1 (5 bases). The CDR3 spans 15 residues. With 7 bases removed from V and 4 bases from J, the gap between germline ends came to 17 bases. The germline V gene has CDR1 SNHLY and CDR2 FYNNEI. This CDR3 reads CASKRGQNPYNEQFF. The CDR3 nucleotides are TGTGCCAGCAAACGAGGACAAAATCCTTACAATGAGCAGTTCTTC.

The V call is TRBV6-5, the J call TRBJ2-7, with D perhaps matching TRBD1 (5 bases). The CDR3 length is 13 residues. Deletions cut 6 bases from V and 2 bases from J, with 11 bases between. Per the germline V gene, CDR1 is MNHEY and CDR2 is SVGAGI. The CDR3: CASSADNAYEQYF. The CDR3 DNA reads as TGTGCCAGCAGCGCGGACAACGCCTACGAGCAGTACTTC.

The chain carries TRBV5-1 and TRBJ1-1; D is possibly TRBD1 (6 bases). V was cut by 4 bases and J by 1 base, with 17 bases left in between. CDR1 and CDR2 from the germline V gene are SGHRS and YFSETQ. This CDR3 contains 16 residues. Here the CDR3 DNA reads TGCGCCAGCAGCATATCAGGGGCGCGGAAGAACACTGAAGCTTTCTTT. Translation gives CASSISGARKNTEAFF.

V is TRBV10-3 and J is TRBJ2-3, with 13 nucleotides matching TRBD2. The germline CDR1 and CDR2 sequences are ENHRY and SYGVKD. V was clipped by 8 bases and J by 5 bases; unmatched bases: 7. This CDR3 has 15 amino acids. The CDR3 nucleotides are TGTGCCATCTCCCGACTAGCGGGGGGCGGAGATACGCAGTATTTT. Translating it yields CAISRLAGGGDTQYF.

In this sample, this clone turned up once. This chain links TRBV10-3 with TRBJ2-7, with D hard to call. The CDR3 contains 14 residues. V lost 2 bases to trimming and J lost 2 bases, with 10 bases between them. Germline V gene sequence: CDR1 ENHRY, CDR2 SYGVKD. The CDR3 region is CAISEAASPYEQYF. Written as DNA, the CDR3 is TGTGCCATCAGTGAGGCGGCTAGTCCCTACGAGCAGTACTTC.

This chain connects TRBV15 to TRBJ2-7, with D unclear. The CDR3 is made up of 15 amino acids. V lost 0 bases, J lost 0 bases, and 9 bases lay in between. In germline, CDR1 is LNHNV, CDR2 YYDKDF (reference sequence). CDR3: CATSRDQWASYEQYF. The CDR3 DNA is TGTGCCACCAGCAGAGATCAATGGGCCTCCTACGAGCAGTACTTC.

The chain carries TRBV6-1 and TRBJ2-1; TRBD2 agrees at 12 bases. Germline CDR1 and CDR2: MNHNS and SASEGT. The CDR3 consists of 14 residues. V dropped 10 bases and J dropped 6; count of bases not matched to a gene: 7. CDR3 loop: CATGGLAGINEQFF. CDR3 sequence (DNA): TGTGCCACCGGGGGACTAGCGGGTATCAATGAGCAGTTCTTC.

The rearrangement joins TRBV5-1 to TRBJ1-2; a weak D match, TRBD1 (5 bases). V lost 3 bases to trimming and J lost 3 bases, with 18 bases between them. This CDR3 region has 16 residues. CDR1 is SGHRS, CDR2 YFSETQ, per germline. The CDR3 loop is CASSSGRVNSDYGYTF. Here the CDR3 DNA reads TGCGCCAGCAGCTCCGGCAGGGTCAATTCAGACTATGGCTACACCTTC.

The gene calls are TRBV19 and TRBJ2-1; tentative D call: TRBD2 (5 bases). Looked up from germline, CDR1 is LNHDA and CDR2 is SQIVND (reference sequence). Trimming took off 6 bases at V and 5 bases at J, with 20 bases between the two ends. The CDR3 contains 16 residues. The DNA of the CDR3 is TGTGCCAGTAGCCCTGAGCGGCGCGTCCTTAACAATGAGCAGTTCTTC. Translation: CASSPERRVLNNEQFF.

The chain uses TRBV19 and TRBJ1-1; D gene uncertain. Germline lookup yields CDR1 LNHDA and CDR2 SQIVND (reference sequence). The CDR3 length is 13 residues. The V and J ends lost 7 bases and 4 bases respectively, with 13 bases between them. CDR3 sequence reads: CASILSGTTEAFF. The CDR3, as DNA: TGTGCCAGTATCCTCAGCGGTACCACTGAAGCTTTCTTT.

The chain recombines TRBV30 with TRBJ2-3; TRBD1 matches at 8 bases. There are 15 residues in the CDR3. The germline V gene has CDR1 GTSNPN and CDR2 SVGIG (reference sequence). CDR3 loop: CANSRTGKLSDTQYF. DNA of the CDR3: TGTGCAAATAGTCGGACAGGGAAGTTGTCGGATACGCAGTATTTT.

The chain combines TRBV19 with TRBJ2-3; weak D call: TRBD1 (5 bases). Germline V gene lookup returns CDR1 LNHDA and CDR2 SQIVND (reference sequence). V was shortened by 6 bases and J by 11 bases, with 18 bases between the two germline ends. CDR3 length: 13 residues. The CDR3: CASSGLIRGGQYF. Written as DNA, the CDR3 is TGTGCCAGTAGCGGGCTGATAAGGGGTGGGCAGTATTTT.

The chain uses TRBV6-5 and TRBJ2-7; perhaps TRBD1 as D (6 bases). This CDR3 spans 12 amino acids. Trimming removed 6 bases at V and 2 bases at J, with 8 bases between. The germline CDR1 and CDR2 sequences are MNHEY and SVGAGI. The CDR3 is CASRQGTYEQYF. CDR3 sequence (DNA): TGTGCCAGCAGACAGGGTACCTACGAGCAGTACTTC.

The gene calls are TRBV5-1 and TRBJ2-7; D remains ambiguous. From germline, CDR1 is SGHRS and CDR2 YFSETQ. The CDR3 extends over 14 amino acids. V was trimmed by 0 bases and J by 2 bases, leaving 9 bases between them. CDR3 in amino acids: CASSLGHSPYEQYF. The CDR3 DNA follows: TGCGCCAGCAGCTTGGGACACAGTCCCTACGAGCAGTACTTC.

The chain employs TRBV2 and TRBJ2-2; 9 bases are a match to TRBD1. J lost 2 bases, V lost 6 bases, and 4 bases had no gene match. Germline loops: CDR1 SNHLY, CDR2 FYNNEI. The CDR3 length is 15 residues. CDR3 nucleotides: TGTGCCAGCAGCCCGGACAGGGGCAACACCGGGGAGCTGTTTTTT. Protein sequence: CASSPDRGNTGELFF.

The chain employs TRBV14 and TRBJ1-2; 11 positions agree with TRBD1. Trimming removed 0 bases from V and 4 bases from J; junction bases left unmatched: 4. Germline V gene data show CDR1 as SGHDN and CDR2 as FVKESK. CDR3 size: 16 residues. The CDR3 sequence is CASSQDVDRGLYGYTF. CDR3 DNA: TGTGCCAGCAGCCAAGACGTGGACAGGGGGCTCTATGGCTACACCTTC.

This clone showed up just once. This chain connects TRBV25-1 to TRBJ1-2; unclear D gene. Between the trimmed V and J ends, which lost 2 bases and 2 bases, there was a span of 9 bases. Per the germline V gene, CDR1 is MGHDK and CDR2 is SYGVNS. The CDR3 extends over 14 amino acids. This CDR3 is CASSEPLRNYGYTF. CDR3 DNA sequence: TGTGCCAGCAGTGAACCCCTGAGAAACTATGGCTACACCTTC.